This entry describes one TCR beta chain. The sample belongs to a study of blood T cell repertoires in COVID-19. The protocol was immunoSEQ multiplex PCR, while the TCRdb copy is restricted to in-frame clones and leaves out a portion. The sample records approximately 150,000 clones, over 70% being singletons. The CDR3 runs 13 residues. V was cut by 6 bases and J by 2 bases, with 11 bases left in between. Germline CDR1 is KGHSH and CDR2 is LQKENI. The sequence came from a man in his forties or fifties in a cohort exposed to, infected with or recovered from COVID-19 (not recorded which). What was sequenced was PBMCs or T cells enriched from blood (not recorded which). V and J are TRBV18 and TRBJ2-7, with a possible D match to TRBD1 (6 bases). The CDR3 DNA is TGTGCCAGCTCGCGCGGACAGACCTACGAGCAGTACTTC. Protein sequence: CASSRGQTYEQYF.